These 28 T cell receptor beta chains came from one sample sequenced in a study of cytomegalovirus exposure and HLA in healthy donors (dated by TCRdb to 2015 to 2018). Library preparation was by the immunoSEQ multiplex PCR assay. A mixture of 60 forward primers for TCR Vbeta segments and 13 reverse primers for TCR Jbeta segments was used in the multiplex PCR. TCRdb holds this immuneACCESS table with in-frame rearrangements only. Some clones are missing; in checked studies, unresolved V genes explain under half, and the rest has no known cause. The sample has about 120,000 clones on record, about three fifths of them singletons. About a tenth of the sample is taken by the ten largest. Source material: PBMCs. Every receptor here comes from a man aged 35-49 years in good health and CMV-seropositive.

CDR3 loop: CSASWRETQYF. Written as DNA, the CDR3 is TGCAGTGCTAGTTGGAGGGAGACCCAGTACTTC. The rearrangement uses TRBV20-1 and TRBJ2-5; a possible D gene is TRBD2 (5 bases). Trimming shortened V by 3 bases and J by 5 bases, and 7 bases separated the two germline ends. The V gene's germline CDR1 is DFQATT and CDR2 SNEGSKA (reference sequence). The CDR3 runs to 11 residues.

This chain connects TRBV6-6 to TRBJ1-3; the match to TRBD1 covers 9 bases. The germline V gene has CDR1 MNHNY and CDR2 SVGAGI (reference sequence). The CDR3 length is 16 residues. Unmatched junction bases numbered 12, after V lost 7 bases and J lost 5 bases. Here the CDR3 reads CASIPKPGQGRNTIYF. The CDR3, as DNA: TGTGCCAGCATTCCTAAACCGGGACAGGGTAGAAACACCATATATTTT.

J is TRBJ2-7 and V is TRBV6-5, with D perhaps TRBD1 (5 bases). Germline values: CDR1 MNHEY, CDR2 SVGAGI. The germline V and J ends were trimmed by 6 bases and 0 bases, with 15 bases remaining between them. The CDR3 contains 15 residues. CDR3 sequence: CASRGMFGASYEQYF. The CDR3, as DNA: TGTGCCAGCAGGGGGATGTTTGGGGCCTCCTACGAGCAGTACTTC.

The V call is TRBV7-2, the J call TRBJ2-3; TRBD2 matches at 12 bases. From germline, CDR1 is SGHTA and CDR2 FQGNSA. The CDR3 is 19 amino acids. Losses at the gene ends were 5 bases for V and 0 bases for J; bases not matched to a gene: 12. The CDR3 region has the DNA TGTGCCAGCAGCCCTCCCCGAAGGACTAGCGGGATTAGCACAGATACGCAGTATTTT. This gives the protein CASSPPRRTSGISTDTQYF.

CDR3 residues: CASSQPLPRDTEAFF. Here the CDR3 DNA reads TGCGCCAGCAGCCAACCTCTCCCCCGGGACACTGAAGCTTTCTTT. V is TRBV4-1 and J is TRBJ1-1; D is unresolved. The V gene's germline CDR1 is MGHRA and CDR2 YSYEKL. Trimming stripped 2 bases from V and 3 bases from J, with 13 bases between. The CDR3 sequence is 15 residues long.

This chain uses TRBV7-9 with TRBJ2-5, with D uncertain. The CDR3 consists of 13 residues. CDR1 and CDR2 (germline): SEHNR, FQNEAQ (reference sequence). V lost 5 bases and J lost 5, with 12 bases in between. The DNA of the CDR3 is TGTGCCAGCAGCACGATACTCGGGGAGACCCAGTACTTC. Translating it yields CASSTILGETQYF.

This clone came up a few times. The chain links TRBV7-3 to TRBJ2-3, with D possibly being TRBD2 (6 bases). CDR1 is SGHTA and CDR2 is FQGTGA in the germline V gene. The CDR3 consists of 14 residues. V lost 5 bases and J lost 4, with 13 bases in between. DNA of the CDR3: TGTGCCAGCAGCGTGGGGACTCCCGCAGATACGCAGTATTTT. It codes for CASSVGTPADTQYF.

This clone was observed a handful of times. This chain connects TRBV13 to TRBJ2-1, with 7 bases matching TRBD2. Germline V gene lookup returns CDR1 PRHDT and CDR2 FYEKMQ (reference sequence). This CDR3 is 14 amino acids long. The trim removed 3 bases at V and 9 bases at J, leaving 8 bases unmatched. CDR3 protein: CASSFGRRRFEQFF. The CDR3 DNA follows: TGTGCCAGCAGCTTCGGGAGGAGGCGGTTTGAGCAGTTCTTC.

Notes on this clone: A read error is likely, as this CDR3 ends without the conserved phenylalanine or tryptophan. The rearrangement links TRBV15 to TRBJ2-7, with 9 positions matching TRBD1. From germline, CDR1 is LNHNV and CDR2 YYDKDF (reference sequence). The CDR3 is 14 amino acids. Germline trimming cut 2 bases from V and 4 bases from J; bases unmatched to any gene: 3. The CDR3 DNA is TGTGCCACCAGCAGACGGGACAGGGCTTACGAGCAGTACCTC. The encoded protein is CATSRRDRAYEQYL.

This chain links TRBV9 with TRBJ2-5; 11 nucleotides align to TRBD2. J gave up 4 bases and V 0 bases, and 11 bases lay outside the gene matches. The CDR3 is 18 amino acids. Germline V gene lookup returns CDR1 SGDLS and CDR2 YYNGEE. The CDR3: CASSVGTSGGPEVETQYF. CDR3 in DNA: TGTGCCAGCAGCGTAGGCACTAGCGGGGGCCCGGAGGTAGAGACCCAGTACTTC.

The rearrangement joins TRBV29-1 to TRBJ2-5; 7 bases align to TRBD1. CDR1 and CDR2 (germline): SQVTM, ANQGSEA. This CDR3 has 12 amino acids. The V gene end was trimmed by 6 bases and the J gene end by 11 bases; junction bases not matched to a gene: 12. The chain's CDR3 is CSVVLQGKEQYF. DNA for the CDR3: TGCAGCGTCGTGTTACAGGGGAAAGAGCAGTACTTC. The whole variable domain, remainder taken from reference TRBV29-1 and TRBJ2-5, is SAVISQKPSRDICQRGTSLTIQCQVDSQVTMMFWYRQQPGQSLTLIATANQGSEATYESGFVIDKFPISRPNLTFSTLTVSNMSPEDSSIYLCSVVLQGKEQYFGPGTRLLVL.

In this sample, this clone turned up a few times. The rearrangement uses TRBV5-1 and TRBJ2-5, with TRBD1 matching 9 bases. The CDR3 length is 16 residues. Looked up from germline, CDR1 is SGHRS and CDR2 is YFSETQ. Germline trimming cut 5 bases from V and 5 bases from J; bases unmatched to any gene: 13. Written as DNA, the CDR3 is TGCGCCAGCAGTCCCCCTGGGACAGGGACTCGGGAGACCCAGTACTTC. Translated: CASSPPGTGTRETQYF. The full variable domain, with the rest looked up from reference TRBV5-1 and TRBJ2-5, is KAGVTQTPRYLIKTRGQQVTLSCSPISGHRSVSWYQQTPGQGLQFLFEYFSETQRNKGNFPGRFSGRQFSNSRSEMNVSTLELGDSALYLCASSPPGTGTRETQYFGPGTRLLVL.

The DNA of the CDR3 is TGTGCCAGCAGTTTATCGGGGAGCGGCCAGTACTTC. Amino acid sequence: CASSLSGSGQYF. The chain joins TRBV28 to TRBJ2-5; possibly TRBD2 for D (5 bases). Germline CDR1 MDHEN, CDR2 SYDVKM. The CDR3 is 12 residues long. Trimming removed 1 base from V and 10 bases from J, with 10 bases in between.

V is TRBV5-1 and J is TRBJ1-2; 9 bases are a match to TRBD1. Germline trimming cut 0 bases from V and 10 bases from J; bases unmatched to any gene: 4. Germline values: CDR1 SGHRS, CDR2 YFSETQ. This CDR3 comprises 13 residues. CDR3 amino acids: CASSLVQGAFYTF. The CDR3 nucleotides are TGCGCCAGCAGCTTGGTACAGGGGGCCTTCTACACCTTC.

The rearrangement links TRBV6-5 to TRBJ2-7; TRBD2 agrees at 13 bases. V dropped 6 bases and J dropped 2; count of bases not matched to a gene: 4. CDR1 is MNHEY, CDR2 SVGAGI, per germline. The CDR3 length is 15 residues. As DNA, the CDR3 is TGTGCCAGCAGCCCCGGACTAGCGGGAGCCTACGAGCAGTACTTC. This encodes CASSPGLAGAYEQYF.

The V call is TRBV6-5, the J call TRBJ2-5; possibly TRBD2 for D (6 bases). Germline V gene data show CDR1 as MNHEY and CDR2 as SVGAGI. Trimming removed 5 bases at V and 1 base at J, with 11 bases between. CDR3 length: 14 amino acids. CDR3 amino acids: CASSQGTFQETQYF. The CDR3 DNA sequence: TGTGCCAGCAGTCAAGGGACTTTCCAAGAGACCCAGTACTTC.

The chain recombines TRBV10-3 with TRBJ2-5; the D gene is possibly TRBD1 (7 bases). The CDR3 loop spans 15 amino acids. The V and J ends lost 5 bases and 1 base respectively, with 14 bases between them. The germline V gene has CDR1 ENHRY and CDR2 SYGVKD. Written as DNA, the CDR3 is TGTGCCATCAGTACTAGCCAGGGGGTCCAAGAGACCCAGTACTTC. This codes for CAISTSQGVQETQYF.

This chain connects TRBV6-5 to TRBJ2-5; 12 nucleotides match TRBD2. The J call is uncertain, as TRBJ2-7 better fits the DNA end. CDR1 MNHEY and CDR2 SVGAGI come from the germline V gene. CDR3 size: 16 residues. The CDR3 reads CASSYLAGGTRGEQYF. CDR3 nucleotides: TGTGCCAGCAGTTATCTAGCGGGAGGGACCCGCGGCGAGCAGTACTTC.

The chain employs TRBV6-4 and TRBJ1-6, with 9 bases that match TRBD1. V lost 8 bases to trimming and J lost 9 bases; unmatched junction nucleotides: 8. This CDR3 contains 14 residues. The germline gives CDR1 MRHNA, CDR2 SNTAGT. The CDR3 reads CASGPTGGTSPLHF. The CDR3 bases are TGTGCCAGCGGCCCGACAGGGGGGACTTCACCCCTCCACTTT.

The rearrangement links TRBV6-4 to TRBJ2-7, with D tentatively TRBD2 (7 bases). The CDR3 extends over 16 amino acids. Trimming left V 0 bases short and J 2 bases short, with 14 bases between. Per the germline V gene, CDR1 is MRHNA and CDR2 is SNTAGT. CDR3 protein: CASSDSGGARPYEQYF. Here the CDR3 DNA reads TGTGCCAGCAGTGACTCGGGGGGGGCCCGGCCCTACGAGCAGTACTTC.

This rearrangement joins TRBV9 to TRBJ2-2, with D tentatively TRBD1 (5 bases). The germline gives CDR1 SGDLS, CDR2 YYNGEE. This CDR3 has 15 amino acids. Trimming took 4 bases from V and 7 from J, leaving 17 bases between them. CDR3 bases: TGTGCCAGCAGCCGCAACAATCAGGGTCACGGGGAGCTGTTTTTT. This encodes CASSRNNQGHGELFF.

The chain links TRBV7-8 to TRBJ1-1, with no clear D. Per the germline V gene, CDR1 is SGHVS and CDR2 is FQNEAQ. The CDR3 is 14 residues long. The V gene lost 4 bases and the J gene lost 1 base, with 10 bases spanning the gap. CDR3 sequence (DNA): TGTGCCAGCAGCTCGGAGGCAGAGAACACTGAAGCTTTCTTT. This codes for CASSSEAENTEAFF.

The chain combines TRBV18 with TRBJ1-6; 10 nucleotides align to TRBD1. Trimming removed 3 bases from V and 9 bases from J; junction bases left unmatched: 2. This CDR3 contains 14 residues. Germline V lookup: CDR1 KGHSH, CDR2 LQKENI. The CDR3 is CASSPGQGRSPLHF. CDR3 in DNA: TGTGCCAGCTCACCGGGACAGGGGCGTTCACCCCTCCACTTT.

This chain connects TRBV12-1 to TRBJ2-3; TRBD2 is the table's D call and was not checked against the DNA. TRBV12-1 is labeled a pseudogene. This CDR3 comprises 15 residues. The CDR3: CASSFSSGRGNTQYF. The CDR3 DNA reads TGTGCCAGCAGCTTTTCTAGCGGGAGGGGGAATACGCAGTATTTT.

The gene calls are TRBV4-1 and TRBJ1-4, with 9 bases that match TRBD1. This CDR3 is built from 14 residues. Trimming took 6 bases from V and 7 from J; bases not matched to a gene: 6. The germline gives CDR1 MGHRA, CDR2 YSYEKL. The CDR3 region is CASREGTGSEKLFF. DNA for the CDR3: TGCGCCAGCAGGGAGGGGACAGGGAGTGAAAAACTGTTTTTT.

The CDR3 sequence: CASSQGTGASYEQYF. CDR3 bases: TGCGCCAGCAGCCAGGGGACAGGGGCTTCCTACGAGCAGTACTTC. The V and J genes are TRBV4-1 and TRBJ2-7; TRBD1 matches 10 bases. The V gene end was trimmed by 3 bases and the J gene end by 1 base; junction bases not matched to a gene: 3. The CDR3 runs 15 residues. Germline lookup yields CDR1 MGHRA and CDR2 YSYEKL.

This chain links TRBV12-5 with TRBJ1-2; TRBD1 aligns across 8 bases. From germline, CDR1 is LGHNT and CDR2 FRNRAP. Losses at the gene ends were 7 bases for V and 5 bases for J; bases not matched to a gene: 15. The length of the CDR3 is 16 residues. CDR3 bases: TGTGCTAGTGCCCGAGAGGTGGGGACAGGTTCTTATGGCTACACCTTC. It is translated as CASAREVGTGSYGYTF.

The chain joins TRBV6-6 to TRBJ1-2; weak D call: TRBD1 (5 bases). V dropped 5 bases and J dropped 6 bases, with 16 bases sitting between them. The CDR3 extends over 14 amino acids. Germline values: CDR1 MNHNY, CDR2 SVGAGI (reference sequence). This CDR3 reads CASSPWEQAHGYTF. CDR3 sequence (DNA): TGTGCCAGCAGTCCTTGGGAACAGGCGCATGGCTACACCTTC.